This TCR beta chain originates from a study of cytomegalovirus exposure and HLA in healthy donors. Findings of the study overall: Later analysis identified about 18,000 TCR beta sequences associated with HLA alleles, using a false discovery rate threshold of 0.05. Equally common other TCR beta chains were less clonally expanded than HLA-associated ones, a later analysis found.

Comments on this clone: What it binds is unknown.

This PCR relied on a set of 60 Vbeta primers and 13 Jbeta primers. TCRdb keeps only in-frame clones here, not all; method: immunoSEQ multiplex PCR. The sample carries 100,000 to 150,000 clones, 65% to 85% recorded once. The CDR3 sequence is 13 residues long. CDR1 SNHLY and CDR2 FYNNEI come from the germline V gene. Trimming took off 4 bases at V and 5 bases at J, with 11 bases between the two ends. This TCR derives from a man aged 18 to 30 in good health and CMV-seropositive. Sequencing used PBMCs. The chain uses TRBV2 and TRBJ1-1, with a weak D call TRBD1 (5 bases). The CDR3 sequence: CASSAGGRTEAFF. CDR3 sequence (DNA): TGTGCCAGCAGTGCGGGGGGTCGAACTGAAGCTTTCTTT.